This T cell receptor beta chain was sequenced for a study of blood T cell repertoires in COVID-19. The wider study: The samples span acute and convalescent COVID-19 from the United States, Italy and Spain. T cells, B-cell-depleted T cells, or PBMCs provided the cDNA or gDNA that served as material.

CDR1 MNHEY and CDR2 SVGEGT come from the germline V gene. After removal of 5 bases from V and 3 bases from J, the junction contained 3 bases not matched to a gene. The CDR3 extends over 13 amino acids. Original methodology: Amplification with reference gene primers provided the estimates of nucleated cell counts. TCRdb's table, derived via immunoSEQ multiplex PCR, lists solely in-frame clones and lacks some. Clonal size and the V and J genes are those of that table, whereas D and trimming came from the DNA. The sample includes about 130,000 clones, 90% of them seen just once. The V and J genes are TRBV6-2 or TRBV6-3 and TRBJ2-5, with 7 bases aligning to TRBD1. The sequencing input was peripheral blood. The receptor comes from a man over 45 with active COVID-19. The CDR3 DNA follows: TGTGCCAGCAGTCGACAGGGAGAAGAGACCCAGTACTTC. It translates to CASSRQGEETQYF.